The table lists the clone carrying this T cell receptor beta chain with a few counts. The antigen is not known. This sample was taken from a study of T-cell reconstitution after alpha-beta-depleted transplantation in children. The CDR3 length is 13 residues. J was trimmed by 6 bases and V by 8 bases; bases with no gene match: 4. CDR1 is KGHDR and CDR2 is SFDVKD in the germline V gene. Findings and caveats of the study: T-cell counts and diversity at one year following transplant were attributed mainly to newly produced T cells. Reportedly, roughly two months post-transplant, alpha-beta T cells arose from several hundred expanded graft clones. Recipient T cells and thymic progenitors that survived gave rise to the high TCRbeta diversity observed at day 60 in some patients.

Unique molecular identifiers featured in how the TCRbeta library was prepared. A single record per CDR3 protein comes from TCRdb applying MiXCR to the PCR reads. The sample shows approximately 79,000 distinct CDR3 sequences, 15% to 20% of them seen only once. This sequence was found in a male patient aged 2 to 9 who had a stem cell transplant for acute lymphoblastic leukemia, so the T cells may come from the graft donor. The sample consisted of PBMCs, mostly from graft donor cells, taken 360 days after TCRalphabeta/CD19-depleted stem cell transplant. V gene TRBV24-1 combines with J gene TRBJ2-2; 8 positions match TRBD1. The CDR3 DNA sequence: TGTGCCACCAAGGGGACAGGTCCCGGGGAGCTGTTTTTT. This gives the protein CATKGTGPGELFF.